These 25 T cell receptor beta chains were all obtained from the same sample, sequenced in a study of shared clonotypes between healthy human individuals. CD8 cells regarded as naive lacked CD45RO, were positively chosen for CCR7, and omitted terminally differentiated effector memory CD45RA+ cells. TCRdb keeps only in-frame clones here, not all; method: immunoSEQ multiplex PCR. The profile shows about 2.1 million clones, roughly 95% of them singletons. The specimen sequenced was naive CD8+ T cells from PBMCs. The receptors originated from a man younger than 30 in good health. Some clones in this sample may be carry-over from other donors' samples.

The gene calls are TRBV5-4 and TRBJ2-5, with TRBD1 matching 9 bases. After removal of 4 bases from V and 7 bases from J, the junction contained 8 bases not matched to a gene. The CDR3 is 14 amino acids. Germline V lookup: CDR1 SGHNT, CDR2 YYREEE (reference sequence). CDR3 in DNA: TGTGCCAGCAGCATTGACAGGGGGGAGATGACCCAGTACTTC. Protein: CASSIDRGEMTQYF.

In its sample, this clone was seen once. V is TRBV27 and J is TRBJ2-7; 11 bases align to TRBD2. The V segment lost 2 bases and the J segment 5 bases; nucleotides outside the gene matches: 11. CDR3 length: 17 amino acids. Germline assignment: CDR1 MNHEY and CDR2 SMNVEV (reference sequence). The CDR3, as DNA: TGTGCCAGCAGTTTACCCCGCCGTAGCGGGAGGGCCCACGAGCAGTACTTC. Encoded protein: CASSLPRRSGRAHEQYF.

The chain uses TRBV5-6 and TRBJ2-3, with TRBD1 matching over 10 bases. The CDR3 is made up of 15 amino acids. V lost 4 bases and J lost 5; bases outside the gene matches: 7. Germline V lookup: CDR1 SGHDT, CDR2 YYEEEE. The CDR3 DNA sequence: TGTGCCAGCAGCCGAGAGGGACAGGGGAAAGATACGCAGTATTTT. Translated: CASSREGQGKDTQYF.

The gene calls are TRBV4-3 and TRBJ1-4; D gene ambiguous. Germline values: CDR1 LGHNA, CDR2 YSLEER. The germline V and J ends were trimmed by 3 bases and 8 bases, with 7 bases remaining between them. CDR3 length: 12 amino acids. In DNA form, the CDR3 reads TGCGCCAGCAGCCAGGCCGGGGAAAAACTGTTTTTT. This gives the protein CASSQAGEKLFF.

The chain carries TRBV9 and TRBJ1-5; D might be TRBD1 (6 bases). The CDR3 runs 15 residues. Between the trimmed V and J ends, which lost 3 bases and 0 bases, there was a span of 10 bases. Germline-derived CDR1 and CDR2 are SGDLS and YYNGEE. CDR3 bases: TGTGCCAGCAGCGCGGGGGCCGCTAGCAATCAGCCCCAGCATTTT. It translates to CASSAGAASNQPQHF.

The chain recombines TRBV9 with TRBJ2-2; a weak D match, TRBD1 (6 bases). The CDR3 totals 14 residues. The germline CDR1 and CDR2 sequences are SGDLS and YYNGEE. V lost 7 bases and J lost 7, with 17 bases in between. The CDR3, as DNA: TGTGCCAGCTCGTCCCCGACAGGTCTCGGGGAGCTGTTTTTT. The encoded protein is CASSSPTGLGELFF.

As for this clone: Other DNA sequences in this specimen translate into the identical CDR3. The chain uses TRBV19 and TRBJ2-7, with D unclear. The germline V gene has CDR1 LNHDA and CDR2 SQIVND (reference sequence). V gave up 6 bases and J gave up 0 bases, with 9 bases separating them. The CDR3 is 13 residues long. For the CDR3, the DNA is TGTGCCAGTAGCCCGGGCCTCTCCTACGAGCAGTACTTC. This gives the protein CASSPGLSYEQYF.

On this clone: Other DNA sequences in this specimen translate into the identical CDR3. CDR3 DNA sequence: TGTGCCAGCAGTGAAGCGCTAAGGGAGACCCAGTACTTC. This sequence encodes CASSEALRETQYF. The gene calls are TRBV2 and TRBJ2-5, with D unresolved. Germline values: CDR1 SNHLY, CDR2 FYNNEI. The CDR3 length is 13 residues. Trimming removed 0 bases from V and 5 bases from J, with 7 bases in between.

J is TRBJ1-2 and V is TRBV5-1; D not certain. Trimming pared 0 bases from V and 5 bases from J, leaving 17 bases between. This CDR3 has 16 amino acids. Germline CDR1 SGHRS, CDR2 YFSETQ. Written as DNA, the CDR3 is TGCGCCAGCAGCTTGGGCGACGGGGTATCCCCTTATGGCTACACCTTC. As protein: CASSLGDGVSPYGYTF.

The rearrangement links TRBV7-9 to TRBJ2-3; 12 bases match TRBD2. In germline, CDR1 is SEHNR, CDR2 FQNEAQ (reference sequence). Losses at the gene ends were 5 bases for V and 4 bases for J; bases not matched to a gene: 10. The CDR3 runs 17 residues. The CDR3 is CASSGRLAGVWADTQYF. The CDR3 DNA reads as TGTGCCAGCAGCGGACGACTAGCGGGAGTCTGGGCAGATACGCAGTATTTT.

The chain is built from TRBV27 and TRBJ1-4; tentative D call: TRBD1 (5 bases). CDR1 and CDR2 from the germline V gene are MNHEY and SMNVEV (reference sequence). V shed 6 bases and J shed 8 bases, with 16 bases lying between them. This CDR3 is built from 14 residues. This chain's CDR3 is CASRPTGGAEKLFF. The DNA of the CDR3 is TGTGCCAGCAGGCCCACAGGAGGGGCAGAAAAACTGTTTTTT.

This sequence joins TRBV27 and TRBJ1-1; 8 positions agree with TRBD1. The CDR3 has 12 amino acids. V gave up 6 bases and J gave up 5 bases; unmatched junction bases: 2. Germline values: CDR1 MNHEY, CDR2 SMNVEV (reference sequence). In DNA form, the CDR3 reads TGTGCCAGCAGACAGGGGGAGACTGAAGCTTTCTTT. This encodes CASRQGETEAFF.

The chain has TRBV28 and TRBJ2-7; 11 bases match TRBD1. CDR3 length: 14 residues. J gave up 3 bases and V 4 bases, and 2 bases lay outside the gene matches. Germline V CDR1 and CDR2: MDHEN, SYDVKM. The CDR3: CASSSGTGGYEQYF. Written as DNA, the CDR3 is TGTGCCAGCAGTTCTGGGACAGGGGGCTACGAGCAGTACTTC. Full variable domain (missing parts from reference TRBV28 and TRBJ2-7): DVKVTQSSRYLVKRTGEKVFLECVQDMDHENMFWYRQDPGLGLRLIYFSYDVKMKEKGDIPEGYSVSREKKERFSLILESASTNQTSMYLCASSSGTGGYEQYFGPGTRLTVT.

This sequence joins TRBV19 and TRBJ1-5; D perhaps matches TRBD1 (6 bases). CDR3 length: 15 amino acids. From germline, CDR1 is LNHDA and CDR2 SQIVND (reference sequence). The V end was cut by 6 bases, the J end by 3 bases, with 15 bases between. For the CDR3, the DNA is TGTGCCAGTAGAAGCTCAGGGGCCAACAATCAGCCCCAGCATTTT. It is translated as CASRSSGANNQPQHF.

The CDR3 region is CASSPNTGTRPYNEQFF. The CDR3 DNA sequence: TGTGCCAGCAGCCCTAACACCGGGACTAGGCCCTACAATGAGCAGTTCTTC. The chain joins TRBV5-6 to TRBJ2-1, with 8 bases aligning to TRBD2. Germline V gene data show CDR1 as SGHDT and CDR2 as YYEEEE. This CDR3 is 17 amino acids long. Losses at the gene ends were 4 bases for V and 2 bases for J; bases not matched to a gene: 11.

The J gene is TRBJ2-6, the V gene TRBV19; no clear D. The CDR3 runs 14 residues. V was trimmed by 2 bases and J by 2 bases, leaving 4 bases between them. In germline, CDR1 is LNHDA, CDR2 SQIVND (reference sequence). The CDR3 DNA is TGTGCCAGTAGTATAAATACTGGGGCCAACGTCCTGACTTTC. It codes for CASSINTGANVLTF.

This clone was recorded a few times. This chain uses TRBV7-9 with TRBJ1-1; TRBD1 matches 10 bases. V was clipped by 5 bases and J by 0 bases; unmatched bases: 3. Looked up from germline, CDR1 is SEHNR and CDR2 is FQNEAQ (reference sequence). The length of the CDR3 is 15 residues. The CDR3 sequence: CASSPGQGVNTEAFF. CDR3 sequence (DNA): TGTGCCAGCAGCCCAGGACAGGGGGTGAACACTGAAGCTTTCTTT.

The chain has TRBV28 and TRBJ2-1; TRBD2 agrees at 7 bases. The CDR3 length is 16 residues. J was trimmed by 2 bases and V by 10 bases; bases with no gene match: 14. Germline V gives CDR1 MDHEN, CDR2 SYDVKM. The DNA for the CDR3 is TGTGCCATTACCCGGGCGGGAGAAAGCCCCTACAATGAGCAGTTCTTC. Translating it yields CAITRAGESPYNEQFF. Supplemented by reference TRBV28 and TRBJ2-1, the full variable domain reads DVKVTQSSRYLVKRTGEKVFLECVQDMDHENMFWYRQDPGLGLRLIYFSYDVKMKEKGDIPEGYSVSREKKERFSLILESASTNQTSMYLCAITRAGESPYNEQFFGPGTRLTVL.

The J gene is TRBJ2-1, the V gene TRBV19; no firm D call. The V end lost 4 bases, the J end lost 10 bases, and 20 bases lay between the germline ends. Germline CDR1 and CDR2: LNHDA and SQIVND (reference sequence). CDR3 length: 15 residues. For the CDR3, the DNA is TGTGCCAGTAGTAACCTAAGAGCAAGGCAATGGGAGCAGTTCTTC. This codes for CASSNLRARQWEQFF.

V gene TRBV9 combines with J gene TRBJ2-2; 11 bases map to TRBD2. With 1 base clipped from V and 8 bases from J, the junction kept 7 bases outside the gene matches. The CDR3 is 16 amino acids. Germline CDR1 reads SGDLS; CDR2 reads YYNGEE. CDR3 bases: TGTGCCAGCAGCGTAACCGGGACTAGCGGAAGGGGGGAGCTGTTTTTT. Protein product: CASSVTGTSGRGELFF.

V is TRBV29-1 and J is TRBJ2-1; D call uncertain. Per the germline V gene, CDR1 is SQVTM and CDR2 is ANQGSEA. Trimming shortened V by 3 bases and J by 6 bases, and 3 bases separated the two germline ends. The CDR3 runs to 10 residues. The CDR3 protein is CSVDTNEQFF. The CDR3 DNA is TGCAGCGTTGATACCAATGAGCAGTTCTTC.

This rearrangement joins TRBV7-3 to TRBJ2-1, with TRBD2 identical over 13 bases. V shed 1 base, J shed 8 bases, and the junction held 2 bases outside the gene matches. Germline V CDR1 and CDR2: SGHTA, FQGTGA. This CDR3 has 15 residues. CDR3 sequence (DNA): TGTGCCAGCAGCTTAAGACTAGCGGGAGGCTATGAGCAGTTCTTC. This sequence encodes CASSLRLAGGYEQFF.

The chain employs TRBV11-2 and TRBJ1-3; perhaps TRBD1 as D (5 bases). Trimming took 5 bases from V and 0 from J, leaving 17 bases between them. Germline V gene lookup returns CDR1 SGHAT and CDR2 FQNNGV. CDR3 length: 17 residues. As DNA, the CDR3 is TGTGCCAGCAGCCCGCGACAGACAATCAGCTCTGGAAACACCATATATTTT. This translates into CASSPRQTISSGNTIYF.

This clone was counted only a few times. V is TRBV6-5 and J is TRBJ1-1, with unresolved D. The length of the CDR3 is 12 residues. Germline assignment: CDR1 MNHEY and CDR2 SVGAGI. Trimming stripped 5 bases from V and 5 bases from J, with 9 bases between. The chain's CDR3 is CASSPTRTEAFF. CDR3 DNA: TGTGCCAGCAGTCCTACTAGGACTGAAGCTTTCTTT.

The rearrangement links TRBV12-5 to TRBJ1-2; 8 nucleotides line up with TRBD1. The germline gives CDR1 LGHNT, CDR2 FRNRAP. The CDR3 runs 18 residues. V shed 6 bases and J 3 bases; nucleotides not matched to a gene: 18. This chain's CDR3 is CASGFERPRTGPHYGYTF. The CDR3 nucleotides are TGTGCTAGTGGATTTGAACGTCCCCGGACAGGGCCCCACTATGGCTACACCTTC.